Listed below are T cell receptor beta chains from one sample, sequenced in a study. Each CDR3 protein is one row after TCRdb ran MiXCR on the 5' RACE reads. The profile shows 50,000 to 60,000 distinct CDR3 sequences, under 25% of them singletons. The sample consisted of tumor-infiltrating Tregs sorted from the breast tumor. The receptor source for this set is a female donor with breast cancer. CDR3s include the opening cysteine and the closing phenylalanine or tryptophan. A D gene is named only where the DNA matches it firmly. Clone size is given for some rows only: seen once, a few or many times, or a class if the clone is expanded.

>NA|many|12|TRBJ2-7|TRBV7-2
TGTGCCAGCAGCTTTCCGGGTGCCGAGCAGTACTTC
CASSFPGAEQYF
>TRBD2|few|14|TRBJ2-2|TRBV6-1
TGTGCCAGCAGTGGACTAGCGGGGGCCGGGGAGCTGTTTTTT
CASSGLAGAGELFF
>NA|NA|15|TRBJ2-2|TRBV7-9
TGTGCCAGCAGCTCCCCTATCCGAAGCACCGGGGAGCTGTTTTTT
CASSSPIRSTGELFF
>NA|NA|12|TRBJ2-3|TRBV30
TGTGCCTGGAGGTTGAACGGACTAACGCAGTATTTT
CAWRLNGLTQYF
>NA|NA|12|TRBJ2-7|TRBV29-1
TGCAGCGTTGCGACAGAAGCCTACGAGCAGTACTTC
CSVATEAYEQYF
>TRBD1|few|15|TRBJ1-2|TRBV7-2
TGTGCCAGCAGCCCTTCAACAGGGGGAAAGTATGGCTACACCTTC
CASSPSTGGKYGYTF
>TRBD1|few|15|TRBJ1-5|TRBV10-3
TGTGCCATCAGTCCCTTGACAGGGGGAGATCAGCCCCAGCATTTT
CAISPLTGGDQPQHF
>NA|few|13|TRBJ1-6|TRBV5-1
TGCGCCAGCAGCCCTGGGGGTGATTCACCCCTCCACTTT
CASSPGGDSPLHF
>TRBD1|NA|13|TRBJ1-1|TRBV20-1
TGCAGTGCTGGTGGACAGGGCGAAACTGAAGCTTTCTTT
CSAGGQGETEAFF
>NA|many|14|TRBJ2-3|TRBV5-1
TGCGCCAGCAGGGTGGGACCTCCCACAGATACGCAGTATTTT
CASRVGPPTDTQYF
>NA|few|12|TRBJ2-3|TRBV6-2/TRBV6-3
TGTGCCAGCCGAGACTCCTTGGATACGCAGTATTTT
CASRDSLDTQYF
>NA|NA|16|TRBJ1-3|TRBV3-1
TGTGCCAGCAGCCACGCTACGACAAGGGCTGGAAACACCATATATTTT
CASSHATTRAGNTIYF